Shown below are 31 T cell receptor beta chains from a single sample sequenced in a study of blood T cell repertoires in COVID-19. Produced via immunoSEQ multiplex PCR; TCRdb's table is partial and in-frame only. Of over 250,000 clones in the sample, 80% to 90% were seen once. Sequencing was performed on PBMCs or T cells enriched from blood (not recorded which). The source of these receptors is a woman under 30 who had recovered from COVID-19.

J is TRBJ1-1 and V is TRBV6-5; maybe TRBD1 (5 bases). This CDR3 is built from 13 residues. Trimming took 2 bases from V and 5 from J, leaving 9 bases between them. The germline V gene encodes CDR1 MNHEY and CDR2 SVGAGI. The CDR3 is CASSYAGRTEAFF. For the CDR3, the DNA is TGTGCCAGCAGTTACGCAGGGCGAACTGAAGCTTTCTTT.

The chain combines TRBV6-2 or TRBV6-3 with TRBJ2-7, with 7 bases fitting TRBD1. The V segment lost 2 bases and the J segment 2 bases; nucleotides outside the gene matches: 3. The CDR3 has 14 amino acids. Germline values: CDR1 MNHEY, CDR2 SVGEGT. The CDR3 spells CASSYGGQAYEQYF. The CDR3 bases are TGTGCCAGCAGTTACGGAGGACAGGCCTACGAGCAGTACTTC.

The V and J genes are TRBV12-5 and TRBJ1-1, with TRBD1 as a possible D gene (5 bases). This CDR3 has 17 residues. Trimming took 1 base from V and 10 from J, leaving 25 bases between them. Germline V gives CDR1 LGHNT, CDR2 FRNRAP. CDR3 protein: CASGLGTGGAKGNLAFF. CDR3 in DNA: TGTGCTAGTGGTTTGGGCACCGGCGGGGCCAAGGGGAATTTAGCTTTCTTT.

CDR3 nucleotide sequence: TGTGCCAGCAGCCCCGCGGGGTCTGGAAACACCATATATTTT. This codes for CASSPAGSGNTIYF. The chain has TRBV9 and TRBJ1-3; no clear D gene. The ends were cut back, 4 bases at V and 1 base at J, with 9 bases in the middle. The CDR3 sequence is 14 residues long. Per the germline V gene, CDR1 is SGDLS and CDR2 is YYNGEE.

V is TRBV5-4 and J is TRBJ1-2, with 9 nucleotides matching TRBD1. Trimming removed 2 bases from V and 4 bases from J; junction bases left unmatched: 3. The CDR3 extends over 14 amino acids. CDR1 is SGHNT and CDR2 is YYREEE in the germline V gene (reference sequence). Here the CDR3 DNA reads TGTGCCAGCAGCTTCCGGGACAGGGTCTATGGCTACACCTTC. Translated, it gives CASSFRDRVYGYTF. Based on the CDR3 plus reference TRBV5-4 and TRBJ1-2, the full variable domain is ETGVTQSPTHLIKTRGQQVTLRCSSQSGHNTVSWYQQALGQGPQFIFQYYREEENGRGNFPPRFSGLQFPNYSSELNVNALELDDSALYLCASSFRDRVYGYTFGSGTRLTVV.

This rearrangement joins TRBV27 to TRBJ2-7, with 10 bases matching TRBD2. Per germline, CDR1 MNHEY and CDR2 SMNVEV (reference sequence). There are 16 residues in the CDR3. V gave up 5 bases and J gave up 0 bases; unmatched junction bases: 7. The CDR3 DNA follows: TGTGCCAGCAGTCGGGGCAGCGGGGGGGACTCCTACGAGCAGTACTTC. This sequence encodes CASSRGSGGDSYEQYF.

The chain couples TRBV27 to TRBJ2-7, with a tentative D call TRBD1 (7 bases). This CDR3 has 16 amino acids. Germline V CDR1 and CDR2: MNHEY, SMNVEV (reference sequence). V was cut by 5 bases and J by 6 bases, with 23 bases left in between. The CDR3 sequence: CASSLSSSLQGGEQYF. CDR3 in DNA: TGTGCCAGCAGTCTCTCTTCGAGTCTTCAGGGGGGCGAGCAGTACTTC.

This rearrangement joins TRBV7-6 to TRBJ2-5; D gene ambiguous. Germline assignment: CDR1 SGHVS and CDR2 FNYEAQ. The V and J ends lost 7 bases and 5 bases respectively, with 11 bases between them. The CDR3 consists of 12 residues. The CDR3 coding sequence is TGTGCCAGCATCAATCCCGGGGAGACCCAGTACTTC. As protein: CASINPGETQYF. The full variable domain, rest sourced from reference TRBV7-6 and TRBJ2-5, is GAGVSQSPRYKVTKRGQDVALRCDPISGHVSLYWYRQALGQGPEFLTYFNYEAQQDKSGLPNDRFSAERPEGSISTLTIQRTEQRDSAMYRCASINPGETQYFGPGTRLLVL.

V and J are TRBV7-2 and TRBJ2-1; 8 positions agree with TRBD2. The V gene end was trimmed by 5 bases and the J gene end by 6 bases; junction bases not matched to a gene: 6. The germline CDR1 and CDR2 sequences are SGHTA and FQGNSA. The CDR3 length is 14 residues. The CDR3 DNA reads TGTGCCAGCAGCATCCCGACTAGCGTCAATGAGCAGTTCTTC. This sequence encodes CASSIPTSVNEQFF.

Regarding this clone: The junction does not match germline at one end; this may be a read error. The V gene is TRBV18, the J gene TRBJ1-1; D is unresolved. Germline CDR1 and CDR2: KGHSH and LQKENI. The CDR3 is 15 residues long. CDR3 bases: TGTGCCAGCTCCCCACGGCCTATGCACGGGGCTGAAGCTTTCTTT. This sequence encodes CASSPRPMHGAEAFF.

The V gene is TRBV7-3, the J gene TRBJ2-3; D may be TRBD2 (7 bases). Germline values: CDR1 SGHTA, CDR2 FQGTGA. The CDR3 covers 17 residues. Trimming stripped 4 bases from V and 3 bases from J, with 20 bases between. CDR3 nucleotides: TGTGCCAGCAGCTCCACCGGGGGGCGAACACATACAGATACGCAGTATTTT. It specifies CASSSTGGRTHTDTQYF.

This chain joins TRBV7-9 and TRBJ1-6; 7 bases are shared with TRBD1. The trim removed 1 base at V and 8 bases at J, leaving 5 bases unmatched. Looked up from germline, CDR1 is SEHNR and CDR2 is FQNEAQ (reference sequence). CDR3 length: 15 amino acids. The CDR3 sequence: CASSLETGLDSPLHF. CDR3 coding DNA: TGTGCCAGCAGCTTAGAGACAGGGCTGGATTCACCCCTCCACTTT.

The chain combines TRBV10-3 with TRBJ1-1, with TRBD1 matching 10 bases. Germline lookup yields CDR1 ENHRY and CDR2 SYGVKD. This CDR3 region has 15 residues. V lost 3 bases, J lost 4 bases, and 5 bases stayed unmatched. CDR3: CAISELGQGSTEAFF. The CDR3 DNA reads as TGTGCCATCAGTGAATTGGGACAGGGGAGCACTGAAGCTTTCTTT.

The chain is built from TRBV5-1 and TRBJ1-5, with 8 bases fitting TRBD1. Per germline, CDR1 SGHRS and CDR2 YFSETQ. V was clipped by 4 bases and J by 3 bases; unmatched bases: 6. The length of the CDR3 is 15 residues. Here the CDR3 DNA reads TGCGCCAGCAGCCCGGGACAGGTCCTCAATCAGCCCCAGCATTTT. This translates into CASSPGQVLNQPQHF.

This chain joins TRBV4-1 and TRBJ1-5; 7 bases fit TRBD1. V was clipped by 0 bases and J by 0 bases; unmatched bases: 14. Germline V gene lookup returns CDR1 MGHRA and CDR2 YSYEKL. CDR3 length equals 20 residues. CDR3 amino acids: CASSQERARGLRGSNQPQHF. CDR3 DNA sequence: TGCGCCAGCAGCCAAGAAAGGGCCAGGGGGTTACGGGGTAGCAATCAGCCCCAGCATTTT.

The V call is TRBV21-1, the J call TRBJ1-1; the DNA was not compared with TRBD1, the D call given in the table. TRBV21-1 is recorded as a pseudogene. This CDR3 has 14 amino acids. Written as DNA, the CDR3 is TGTGCCGATTTGGACAGGGGAGGGAACACTGAAGCTTTCTTT. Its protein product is CADLDRGGNTEAFF.

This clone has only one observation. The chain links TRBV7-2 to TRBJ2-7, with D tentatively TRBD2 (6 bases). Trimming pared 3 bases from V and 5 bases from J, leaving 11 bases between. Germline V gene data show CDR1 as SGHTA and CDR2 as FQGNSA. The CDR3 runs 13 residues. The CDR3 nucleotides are TGTGCCAGCAGCTTGGGGCTAGCGAACGAGCAGTACTTC. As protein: CASSLGLANEQYF. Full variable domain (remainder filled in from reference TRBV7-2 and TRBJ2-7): GAGVSQSPSNKVTEKGKDVELRCDPISGHTALYWYRQSLGQGLEFLIYFQGNSAPDKSGLPSDRFSAERTGGSVSTLTIQRTQQEDSAVYLCASSLGLANEQYFGPGTRLTVT.

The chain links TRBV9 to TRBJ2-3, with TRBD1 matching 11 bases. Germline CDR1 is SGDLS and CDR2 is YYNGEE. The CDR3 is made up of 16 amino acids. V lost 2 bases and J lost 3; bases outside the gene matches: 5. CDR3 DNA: TGTGCCAGCAGCGTCGCCGGGACAGGGGGAACAGATACGCAGTATTTT. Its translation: CASSVAGTGGTDTQYF.

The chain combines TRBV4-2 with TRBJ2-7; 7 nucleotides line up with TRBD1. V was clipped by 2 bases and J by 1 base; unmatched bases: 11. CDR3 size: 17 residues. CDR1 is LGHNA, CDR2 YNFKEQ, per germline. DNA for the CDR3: TGTGCCAGCAGCCAATCCCTCCTTAGGGACAGTTCCTACGAGCAGTACTTC. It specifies CASSQSLLRDSSYEQYF.

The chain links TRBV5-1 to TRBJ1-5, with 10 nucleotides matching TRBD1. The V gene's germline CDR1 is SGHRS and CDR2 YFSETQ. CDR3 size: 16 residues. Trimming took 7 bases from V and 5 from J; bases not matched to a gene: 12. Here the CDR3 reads CASLSGTGDFYQPQHF. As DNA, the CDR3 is TGCGCCAGCCTGTCGGGGACAGGGGATTTTTATCAGCCCCAGCATTTT.

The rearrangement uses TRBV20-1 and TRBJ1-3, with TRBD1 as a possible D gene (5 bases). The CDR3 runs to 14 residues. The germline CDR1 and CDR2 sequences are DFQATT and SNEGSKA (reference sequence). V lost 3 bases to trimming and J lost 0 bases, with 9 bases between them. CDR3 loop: CSASAGFSGNTIYF. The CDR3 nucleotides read TGCAGTGCTAGTGCAGGGTTCTCTGGAAACACCATATATTTT.

Written as DNA, the CDR3 is TGTGCCAGCAGCTTAGGAGGGTCTGGAAACACCATATATTTT. The encoded protein is CASSLGGSGNTIYF. The chain employs TRBV7-3 and TRBJ1-3; D is ambiguous. Germline V lookup: CDR1 SGHTA, CDR2 FQGTGA. This CDR3 has 14 amino acids. Between the trimmed V and J ends, which lost 2 bases and 1 base, there was a span of 6 bases.

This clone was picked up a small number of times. CDR3 sequence reads: CASSHDTGVGYGYTF. The CDR3 DNA reads as TGCGCCAGCAGCCATGACACAGGGGTCGGCTATGGCTACACCTTC. This sequence joins TRBV4-1 and TRBJ1-2; 7 bases fit TRBD1. CDR1 is MGHRA and CDR2 is YSYEKL in the germline V gene. Losses at the gene ends were 3 bases for V and 4 bases for J; bases not matched to a gene: 8. The CDR3 loop spans 15 amino acids.

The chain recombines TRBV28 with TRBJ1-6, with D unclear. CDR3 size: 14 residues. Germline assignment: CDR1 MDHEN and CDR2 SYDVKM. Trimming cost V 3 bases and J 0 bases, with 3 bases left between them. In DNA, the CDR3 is TGTGCCAGCAGTTTGAGCTCCTATAATTCACCCCTCCACTTT. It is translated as CASSLSSYNSPLHF. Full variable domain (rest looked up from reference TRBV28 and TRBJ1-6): DVKVTQSSRYLVKRTGEKVFLECVQDMDHENMFWYRQDPGLGLRLIYFSYDVKMKEKGDIPEGYSVSREKKERFSLILESASTNQTSMYLCASSLSSYNSPLHFGNGTRLTVT.

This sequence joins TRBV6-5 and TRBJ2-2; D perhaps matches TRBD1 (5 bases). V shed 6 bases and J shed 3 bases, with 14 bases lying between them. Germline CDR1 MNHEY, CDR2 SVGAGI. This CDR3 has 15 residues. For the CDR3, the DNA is TGTGCCAGCAGCGCCGGCAGGGCCGACACCGGGGAGCTGTTTTTT. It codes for CASSAGRADTGELFF.

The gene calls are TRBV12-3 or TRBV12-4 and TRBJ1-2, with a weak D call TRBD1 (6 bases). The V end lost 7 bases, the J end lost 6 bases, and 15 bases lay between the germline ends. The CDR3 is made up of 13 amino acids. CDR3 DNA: TGTGCCAGCATCGGGGGGACACTGGATGGCTACACCTTC. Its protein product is CASIGGTLDGYTF.

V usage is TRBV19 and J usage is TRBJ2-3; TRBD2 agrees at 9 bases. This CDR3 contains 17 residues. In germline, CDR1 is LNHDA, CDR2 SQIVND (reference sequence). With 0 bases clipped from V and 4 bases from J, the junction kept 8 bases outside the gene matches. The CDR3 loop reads CASSIDLGGGAADTQYF. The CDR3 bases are TGTGCCAGTAGTATAGATCTCGGCGGGGGGGCGGCAGATACGCAGTATTTT. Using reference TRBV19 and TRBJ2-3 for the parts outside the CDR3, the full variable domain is DGGITQSPKYLFRKEGQNVTLSCEQNLNHDAMYWYRQDPGQGLRLIYYSQIVNDFQKGDIAEGYSVSREKKESFPLTVTSAQKNPTAFYLCASSIDLGGGAADTQYFGPGTRLTVL.

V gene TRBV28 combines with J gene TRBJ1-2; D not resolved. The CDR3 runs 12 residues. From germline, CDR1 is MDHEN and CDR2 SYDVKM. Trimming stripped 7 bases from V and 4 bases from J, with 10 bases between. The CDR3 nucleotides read TGTGCCAGCACCCAAGAACTCTATGGCTACACCTTC. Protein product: CASTQELYGYTF.

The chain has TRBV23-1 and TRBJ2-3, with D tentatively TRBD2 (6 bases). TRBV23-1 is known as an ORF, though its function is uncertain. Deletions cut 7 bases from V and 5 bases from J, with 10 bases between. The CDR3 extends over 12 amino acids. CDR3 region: CASNGGIDTQYF. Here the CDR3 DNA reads TGCGCCAGCAACGGGGGAATAGATACGCAGTATTTT.

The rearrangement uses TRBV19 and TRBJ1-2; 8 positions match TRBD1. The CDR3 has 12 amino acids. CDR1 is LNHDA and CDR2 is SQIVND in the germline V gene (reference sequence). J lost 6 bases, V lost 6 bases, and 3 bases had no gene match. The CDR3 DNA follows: TGTGCCAGTAGCACAGGGGGGAATGGCTACACCTTC. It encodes CASSTGGNGYTF.

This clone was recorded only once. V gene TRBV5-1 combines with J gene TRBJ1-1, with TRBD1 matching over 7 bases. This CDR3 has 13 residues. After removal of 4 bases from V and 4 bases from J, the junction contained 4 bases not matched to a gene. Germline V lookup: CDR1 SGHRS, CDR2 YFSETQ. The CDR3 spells CASSLNRGTEAFF. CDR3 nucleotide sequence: TGCGCCAGCAGCCTAAACAGGGGCACTGAAGCTTTCTTT.